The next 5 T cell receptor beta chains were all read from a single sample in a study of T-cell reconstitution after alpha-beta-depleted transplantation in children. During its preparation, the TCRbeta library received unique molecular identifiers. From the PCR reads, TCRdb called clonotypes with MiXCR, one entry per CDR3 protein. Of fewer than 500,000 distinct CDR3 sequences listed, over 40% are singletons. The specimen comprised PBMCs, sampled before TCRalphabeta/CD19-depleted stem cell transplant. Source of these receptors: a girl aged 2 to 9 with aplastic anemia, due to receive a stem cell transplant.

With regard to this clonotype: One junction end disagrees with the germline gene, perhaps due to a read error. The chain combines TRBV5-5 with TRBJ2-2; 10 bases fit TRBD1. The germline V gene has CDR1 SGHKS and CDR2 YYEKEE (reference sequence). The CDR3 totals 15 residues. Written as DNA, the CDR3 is TGTACCAGCAGCCTTTGGACAGGGGGCACCGGGGAGCTGTTTTTT. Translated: CTSSLWTGGTGELFF.

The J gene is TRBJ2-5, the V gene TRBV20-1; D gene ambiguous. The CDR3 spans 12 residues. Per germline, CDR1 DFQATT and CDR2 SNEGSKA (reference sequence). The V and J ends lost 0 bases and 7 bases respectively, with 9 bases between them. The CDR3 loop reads CSARDIGGTQYF. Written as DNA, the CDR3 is TGCAGTGCTAGAGACATTGGCGGGACCCAGTACTTC.

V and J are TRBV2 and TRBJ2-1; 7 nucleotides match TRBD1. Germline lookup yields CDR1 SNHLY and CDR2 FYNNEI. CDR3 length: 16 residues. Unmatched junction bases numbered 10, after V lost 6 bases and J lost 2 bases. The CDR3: CASRMDRSTTYNEQFF. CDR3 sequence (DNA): TGTGCCAGCAGAATGGACAGGTCGACGACCTACAATGAGCAGTTCTTC.

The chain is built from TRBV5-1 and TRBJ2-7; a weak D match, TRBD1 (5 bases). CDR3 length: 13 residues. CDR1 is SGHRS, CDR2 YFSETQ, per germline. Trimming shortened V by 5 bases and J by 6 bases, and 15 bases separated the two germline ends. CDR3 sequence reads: CASRGEGQGEQYF. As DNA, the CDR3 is TGCGCCAGCAGAGGGGAAGGCCAGGGCGAGCAGTACTTC. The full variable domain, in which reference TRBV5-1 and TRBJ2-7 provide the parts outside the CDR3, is KAGVTQTPRYLIKTRGQQVTLSCSPISGHRSVSWYQQTPGQGLQFLFEYFSETQRNKGNFPGRFSGRQFSNSRSEMNVSTLELGDSALYLCASRGEGQGEQYFGPGTRLTVT.

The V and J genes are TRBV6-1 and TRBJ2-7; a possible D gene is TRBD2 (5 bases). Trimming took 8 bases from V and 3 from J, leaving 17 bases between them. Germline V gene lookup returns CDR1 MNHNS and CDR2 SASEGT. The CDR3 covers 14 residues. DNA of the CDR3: TGTGCCAGCCGATGGCTCGGCGGACTCTACGAGCAGTACTTC. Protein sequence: CASRWLGGLYEQYF.